Shown below are 3 T cell receptor beta chains from a single sample sequenced in a study of graft-versus-host responses after intestinal transplantation. Profiling relied on immunoSEQ multiplex PCR, and the TCRdb table lists in-frame clones only, not all of them. The sample holds 85,000 to 95,000 clones, about 93% seen once. Their specific antigens are unknown. This specimen was unstimulated CD8+ T cells sorted from spleen or lymph node cells, taken before intestinal transplant. The source of these receptors is a human donor who received an intestinal transplant.

V and J are TRBV7-9 and TRBJ1-2, with a possible D match to TRBD1 (6 bases). CDR1 is SEHNR and CDR2 is FQNEAQ in the germline V gene (reference sequence). The CDR3 spans 16 residues. Trimming stripped 5 bases from V and 7 bases from J, with 23 bases between. The CDR3 DNA is TGTGCCAGCAGCCCCCGTTTGTTTGGGGGGGCGGTTGGCTACACCTTC. Amino acids: CASSPRLFGGAVGYTF.

V usage is TRBV5-1 and J usage is TRBJ2-7; no definite D call. CDR1 SGHRS and CDR2 YFSETQ come from the germline V gene. Trimming pared 5 bases from V and 0 bases from J, leaving 6 bases between. The CDR3 is 12 amino acids. The CDR3 loop is CASSMSSYEQYF. DNA of the CDR3: TGCGCCAGCAGTATGAGCTCCTACGAGCAGTACTTC. The full variable domain, completed using reference TRBV5-1 and TRBJ2-7, is KAGVTQTPRYLIKTRGQQVTLSCSPISGHRSVSWYQQTPGQGLQFLFEYFSETQRNKGNFPGRFSGRQFSNSRSEMNVSTLELGDSALYLCASSMSSYEQYFGPGTRLTVT.

The chain employs TRBV5-4 and TRBJ1-1; TRBD1 matches 7 bases. With 3 bases clipped from V and 6 bases from J, the junction kept 23 bases outside the gene matches. The CDR3 consists of 19 residues. Per germline, CDR1 SGHNT and CDR2 YYREEE (reference sequence). CDR3 bases: TGTGCCAGCAGCTACCGGGTCGGTAGGGACAGTATTAGGGGCCCTGAAGCTTTCTTT. This sequence encodes CASSYRVGRDSIRGPEAFF.